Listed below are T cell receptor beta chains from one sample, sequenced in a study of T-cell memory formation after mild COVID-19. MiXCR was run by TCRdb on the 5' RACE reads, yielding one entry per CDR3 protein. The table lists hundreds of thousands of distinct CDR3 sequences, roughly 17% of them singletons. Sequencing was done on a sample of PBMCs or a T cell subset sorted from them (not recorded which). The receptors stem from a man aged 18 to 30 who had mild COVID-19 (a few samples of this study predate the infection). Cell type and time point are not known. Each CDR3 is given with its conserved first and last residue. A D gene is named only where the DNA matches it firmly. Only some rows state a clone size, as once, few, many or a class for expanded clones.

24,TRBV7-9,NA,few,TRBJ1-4,TGTGCCAGCAGCTTATCTACATGGAAAAACCTCGTTCCAAATAACCGAACAACTAATGAAAAACTGTTTTTT,CASSLSTWKNLVPNNRTTNEKLFF
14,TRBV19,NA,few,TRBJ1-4,TGTGCGAGTTGGCCAGGTGGTTTTAGTGAAAAACTGTTTTTT,CASWPGGFSEKLFF
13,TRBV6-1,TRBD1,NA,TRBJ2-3,TGTGCCAGTGACGGGACAGCAGAAGATACGCAGTATTTT,CASDGTAEDTQYF
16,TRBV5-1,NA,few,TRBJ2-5,TGCGCCAGCAGCCTGTCACTAGCCCGAGTCCAAGAGACCCAGTACTTC,CASSLSLARVQETQYF
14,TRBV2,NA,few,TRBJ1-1,TGTGCCAGCAGTGAAAGCTGGGCGGGCGCTGAAGCTTTCTTT,CASSESWAGAEAFF
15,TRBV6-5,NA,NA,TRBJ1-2,TGTGCCAGCAGTTACTCGGAATCCCCTAACTATGGCTACACCTTC,CASSYSESPNYGYTF
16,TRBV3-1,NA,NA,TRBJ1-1,TGTGCCAGCAGCCATGACCCCGGGGTGGTAAGGGGCGAAGCTTTCTTT,CASSHDPGVVRGEAFF
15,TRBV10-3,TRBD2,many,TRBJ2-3,TGTGCCATCAGCCAGCGCGGGGGGAACACAGATACGCAGTATTTT,CAISQRGGNTDTQYF
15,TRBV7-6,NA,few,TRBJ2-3,TGTGCCAGCAGCAGCACAGAGATTAGCACAGATACGCAGTATTTT,CASSSTEISTDTQYF
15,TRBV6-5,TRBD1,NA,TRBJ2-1,TGTGCCAGCAGTAAGACAGGGGGCTCGGGCAATGAGCAGTTCTTC,CASSKTGGSGNEQFF
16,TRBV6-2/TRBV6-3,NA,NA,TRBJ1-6,TGTGCCAGCAGCTCAAGCCCCAGGGTGAGGAATTCACCCCTCCACTTT,CASSSSPRVRNSPLHF
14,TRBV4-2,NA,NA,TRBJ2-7,TGTGCCAGCAGCCGTGGACTCGGCCCCTACGAGCAGTACTTC,CASSRGLGPYEQYF
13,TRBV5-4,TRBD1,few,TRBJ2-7,TGTGCCAGCAGCTGGGGGACAGGGAGCGAGCAGTACTTC,CASSWGTGSEQYF
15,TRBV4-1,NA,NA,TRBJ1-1,TGCGCCAGCAGCCAAGGAGCCGCCGGGAGCACTGAAGCTTTCTTT,CASSQGAAGSTEAFF
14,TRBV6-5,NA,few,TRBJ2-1,TGTGCCAGCAGCCCAGGACAGCGCGACAATGAGCAGTTCTTC,CASSPGQRDNEQFF
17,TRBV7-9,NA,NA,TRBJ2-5,TGTGCCAGCAGCTCATCTGGTCGGGGGCCGTACCAAGAGACCCAGTACTTC,CASSSSGRGPYQETQYF
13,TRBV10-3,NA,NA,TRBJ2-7,TGTGCCATCAGTGAGTCCAGCAGGTACGAGCAGTACTTC,CAISESSRYEQYF
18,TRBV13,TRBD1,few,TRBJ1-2,TGTGCCAGCAGCTTAGGCCGTCTGGGCTTGACAGGGAAATACGGCTACACCTTC,CASSLGRLGLTGKYGYTF
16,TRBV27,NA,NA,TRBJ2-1,TGTGCCAGCGGGGGCTATTCCGGACCGAGCTACGGTGAGCAGTTCTTC,CASGGYSGPSYGEQFF
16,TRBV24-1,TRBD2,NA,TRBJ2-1,TGTGCCACCAGTGACCCGGTTCTAGCGGGGAGCGGTGAGCAGTTCTTC,CATSDPVLAGSGEQFF
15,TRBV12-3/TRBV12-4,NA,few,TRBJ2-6,TGTGCCAGCAGAAAGACAGGCTCTGGGGCCAACGTCCTGACTTTC,CASRKTGSGANVLTF
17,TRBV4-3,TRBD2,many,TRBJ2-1,TGCGCCAGCAGCCGAAGTGGCGGGACTAGCGGCCCCAATGAGCAGTTCTTC,CASSRSGGTSGPNEQFF
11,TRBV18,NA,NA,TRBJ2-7,TGTTCCAGCTCACCGGGATACGAGCAGTACTTC,CSSSPGYEQYF
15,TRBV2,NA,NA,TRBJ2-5,TGTGCCAGCAGTGAAGTAACTAGGGGTGGTTGGACCCAGTACTTC,CASSEVTRGGWTQYF
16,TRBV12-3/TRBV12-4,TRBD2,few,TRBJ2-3,TGTGCCAGCAGTCCTTGGACTAGCGGGGGCACAGATACGCAGTATTTT,CASSPWTSGGTDTQYF
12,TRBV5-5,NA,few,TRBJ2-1,TGTGCCAGCAGCTTACAGGGTCGTATCGAGTTCTTC,CASSLQGRIEFF
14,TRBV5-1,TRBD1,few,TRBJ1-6,TGCGCCAGCAGCCGAACAGGGGATGGCTCACCCCTCCACTTT,CASSRTGDGSPLHF
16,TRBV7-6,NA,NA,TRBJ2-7,TGTGCCACCAGCTTGGGCGTACCGGGACAAGACTACGAGCAGTACTTC,CATSLGVPGQDYEQYF
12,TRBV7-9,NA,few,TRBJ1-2,TGTGCCAGCAGCTTAGAGGTTCCTGGCTACACCTTC,CASSLEVPGYTF
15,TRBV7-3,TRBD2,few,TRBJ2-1,TGTGCCAGCAGCCCTCAGCGGGGGGGTGTCGATGAGCAGTTCTTC,CASSPQRGGVDEQFF
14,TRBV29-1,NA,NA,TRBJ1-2,TGCAGCGTTGAACAGGCAGGCCGATGGGAAGGCTACACCTTC,CSVEQAGRWEGYTF
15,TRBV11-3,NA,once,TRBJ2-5,TGTGCCAGCAGCCTAGGGCACAGGGCGGGAGAGACCCAGTACTTC,CASSLGHRAGETQYF
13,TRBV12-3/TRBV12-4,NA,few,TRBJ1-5,TGTGCCAGCACTGTTTTCGGCAATCAGCCCCAGCATTTT,CASTVFGNQPQHF
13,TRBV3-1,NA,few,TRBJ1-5,TGTGCCAGCAGCCAACACCAAATTCAGCCCCAGCATTTT,CASSQHQIQPQHF
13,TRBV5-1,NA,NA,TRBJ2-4,TGCGCCAGCAGGGCAACAGAAAAAAACATTCAGTACTTC,CASRATEKNIQYF
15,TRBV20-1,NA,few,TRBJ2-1,TGCAGTGCTAGACCCCCGCAGGGTAATTCGAATGAGCAGTTCTTC,CSARPPQGNSNEQFF
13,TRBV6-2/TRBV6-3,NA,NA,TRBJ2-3,TGTGCCAGCAGTTTTAACCGGGACCATACGCAGTATTTT,CASSFNRDHTQYF
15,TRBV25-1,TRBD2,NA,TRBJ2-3,TGTGCCAGCAGTGAGCCCGGGACTAGGACAGATACGCAGTATTTT,CASSEPGTRTDTQYF
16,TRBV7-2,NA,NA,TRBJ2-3,TGTGCCAGCAGCCCTAGGGGACCCACCGGTACCGATACGCAGTATTTT,CASSPRGPTGTDTQYF
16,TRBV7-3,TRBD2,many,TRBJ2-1,TGTGCCAGCAGCTCCAATTCGGGGTTGCGGGGGAATGAGCAGTTCTTC,CASSSNSGLRGNEQFF
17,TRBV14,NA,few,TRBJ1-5,TGTGCCAGCAGCCAAGAGTGGGCCTGGACAGAGAATCAGCCCCAGCATTTT,CASSQEWAWTENQPQHF
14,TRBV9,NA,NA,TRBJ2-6,TGTGCCAGCAGCGCGATCTCTGGGGCCAACGTCCTGACTTTC,CASSAISGANVLTF
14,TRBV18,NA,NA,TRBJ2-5,TGTGCCAGCTCACTAAAGGCAGGGGAGGAGACCCAGTACTTC,CASSLKAGEETQYF
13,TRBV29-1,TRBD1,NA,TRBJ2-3,TGCAGCGACCGGACAGGGGGCACAGATACGCAGTATTTT,CSDRTGGTDTQYF
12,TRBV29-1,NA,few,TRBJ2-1,TGCAGTGGCAGGGGGGGGAGCAATGAGCAGTTCTTC,CSGRGGSNEQFF
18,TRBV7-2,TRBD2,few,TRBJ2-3,TGTGCCAGCAGCTTATATTCTAGCGGGGGCGGAAGCACAGATACGCAGTATTTT,CASSLYSSGGGSTDTQYF